Each of the 23 T cell receptor beta chains below was sequenced from the same sample in a study of tumor and adjacent non-tumor tissue in lung cancer. The template was RNA from unsorted bulk tissue. The library came from three nested PCR rounds adapted from ARM-PCR protocols. TCRdb reanalysed the multiplex PCR reads using MiXCR and keeps one entry per CDR3 protein. The sample has more than 95,000 distinct CDR3 sequences; about 66% are singletons. The sequencing input was lung tumor tissue. These receptors originate from a man in his thirties or forties with non-small cell lung cancer.

This clonotype has a count of ten or more. V and J are TRBV6-6 and TRBJ2-2; 8 bases map to TRBD1. The CDR3 length is 14 residues. CDR1 MNHNY and CDR2 SVGAGI come from the germline V gene (reference sequence). Trimming at V came to 6 bases and at J to 5 bases, leaving 5 bases not matched to a gene. For the CDR3, the DNA is TGTGCCAGCAGCAGCAGGGGGCGAACCGGGGAGCTGTTTTTT. Translating gives CASSSRGRTGELFF.

V usage is TRBV6-5 and J usage is TRBJ2-7; 7 nucleotides line up with TRBD1. Germline loops: CDR1 MNHEY, CDR2 SVGAGI. Trimming took 4 bases from V and 3 from J; bases not matched to a gene: 9. The CDR3 loop spans 15 amino acids. The CDR3 region is CASSSVPGQHYEQYV. The CDR3 nucleotides read TGTGCCAGCAGTTCCGTCCCGGGACAGCACTACGAGCAGTACGTC.

Concerning this clonotype itself: This may stem from a read error, because a much larger clone lies one nucleotide away. The V gene is TRBV20-1, the J gene TRBJ2-7; tentatively, D is TRBD1 or TRBD2 (5 bases each). CDR3 length equals 15 residues. Germline CDR1 and CDR2: DFQATT and SNEGSKA (reference sequence). Written as DNA, the CDR3 is TGCAATGCTAGAGATTTTGGGACGCACTCCTACGAGCAGTACTTC. This gives the protein CNARDFGTHSYEQYF.

About this clonotype itself: This may arise from a read error, as a much more abundant clone is one base away. This chain connects TRBV6-9 to TRBJ1-5, with 8 positions matching TRBD1. Germline V gives CDR1 MNHGY, CDR2 SVAAGI. The CDR3 contains 16 residues. CDR3 sequence: CASSYWDRRHERPQRF. Here the CDR3 DNA reads TGTGCCAGCAGTTATTGGGACAGGCGCCATGAACGGCCCCAGCGTTTT.

Remarks on this clonotype: Given a much more abundant clone one base away, this may be a read error. This sequence joins TRBV6-2 or TRBV6-3 and TRBJ2-3; D possibly corresponds to TRBD2 (5 bases). Germline lookup yields CDR1 MNHEY and CDR2 SVGEGT. The CDR3 contains 14 residues. Trimming took 2 bases from V and 2 from J, leaving 8 bases between them. The chain's CDR3 is CASSYSGYTDTQYF. Written as DNA, the CDR3 is TGTGCCAGCAGTTACAGCGGATACACAGATACGCAGTATTTT.

The V call is TRBV5-1, the J call TRBJ2-1; TRBD2 might be the D (5 bases). The germline V gene has CDR1 SGHRS and CDR2 YFSETQ. V was clipped by 4 bases and J by 5 bases, with 13 bases between them. This CDR3 comprises 14 residues. The DNA for the CDR3 is TGCGCCAGCAGCAGGCAAAGCGGACACAATGAGCAGTTCTTC. This sequence encodes CASSRQSGHNEQFF.

Concerning this clonotype: This could be a read error, since a much larger clone is one nucleotide away. The V gene is TRBV5-4, the J gene TRBJ2-1; D ambiguous. From germline, CDR1 is SGHNT and CDR2 YYREEE (reference sequence). The CDR3 runs to 12 residues. CDR3 protein: CTSSSRGAEQFF. DNA of the CDR3: TGTACCAGCAGTTCTCGCGGTGCGGAGCAGTTCTTC.

Remarks on this clonotype: This is likely a read error, given that the CDR3 carries no conserved phenylalanine or tryptophan at its end. J is TRBJ2-7 and V is TRBV11-1, with D possibly TRBD2 on 5 matching bases. The CDR3 is made up of 14 amino acids. The germline V gene has CDR1 SGHAT and CDR2 FQDESV (reference sequence). CDR3: CASSSSGNRYEQYI. In nucleotides, the CDR3 is TGCGCCAGCAGCTCCTCGGGAAATCGCTACGAGCAGTACATC.

This clonotype has at least ten counts. V is TRBV20-1 and J is TRBJ2-5; 9 nucleotides agree with TRBD2. V lost 0 bases to trimming and J lost 4 bases; unmatched junction nucleotides: 6. The CDR3 is made up of 15 amino acids. Germline V CDR1 and CDR2: DFQATT, SNEGSKA (reference sequence). CDR3 protein: CSARDGGGAGETQYF. As DNA, the CDR3 is TGCAGTGCTAGAGACGGCGGGGGGGCCGGAGAGACCCAGTACTTC.

This clonotype showed up just a few times. A single base separates this from a much larger clone, so it may be a read error. Given the absence of the conserved phenylalanine or tryptophan at the CDR3 end, a read error is likely. The DNA is omitted, as the CDR3 cannot be located on it reliably, and the CDR3 follows TCRdb's listing. The chain couples TRBV6-1 to TRBJ2-7; TRBD2, the table's D call, lacks a check against the DNA. Germline loops: CDR1 MNHNS, CDR2 SASEGT. The CDR3 spans 11 amino acids, including both terminal residues. This chain's CDR3 is CASIEGGTPML.

With respect to this clonotype: A junction end diverges from the germline sequence, so it may reflect a read error. This chain uses TRBV4-1 with TRBJ2-1; perhaps TRBD2 as D (5 bases). The CDR3 contains 18 residues. The V gene's germline CDR1 is MGHRA and CDR2 YSYEKL. CDR3 DNA: TGCGCCAGCACCCGTTTTCTAGAGGGCTTAGCTCAATACAATGAACAGTTCTTC. Translating gives CASTRFLEGLAQYNEQFF.

The chain uses TRBV20-1 and TRBJ2-1; D is unclear. Germline values: CDR1 DFQATT, CDR2 SNEGSKA (reference sequence). V was cut by 2 bases and J by 0 bases, with 8 bases left in between. This CDR3 comprises 14 residues. The CDR3 nucleotides are TGCAGTGCTAGATCACCCGCCTCCTACAATGAGCAGTTCTTC. It codes for CSARSPASYNEQFF.

The J gene is TRBJ2-3, the V gene TRBV20-1; 9 bases agree with TRBD2. The trim removed 4 bases at V and 9 bases at J, leaving 11 bases unmatched. CDR3 length equals 14 residues. Looked up from germline, CDR1 is DFQATT and CDR2 is SNEGSKA (reference sequence). The chain's CDR3 is CSATSGLALDTQYF. CDR3 coding DNA: TGCAGTGCTACCAGTGGACTAGCGTTGGACACGCAGTATTTT.

The CDR3 DNA is TGTGCCAGCAGCCGCAAAGGTCTAGTTAACACAGATACGCAGTATTTT. Translating it yields CASSRKGLVNTDTQYF. The chain has TRBV7-3 and TRBJ2-3; the D is unclear. The germline V gene has CDR1 SGHTA and CDR2 FQGTGA. CDR3 length: 16 residues. Trimming removed 5 bases from V and 2 bases from J, with 17 bases in between.

This clonotype ranks as medium-sized. The gene calls are TRBV5-1 and TRBJ2-7, with D hard to call. V lost 0 bases, J lost 3 bases, and 10 bases lay in between. The CDR3 consists of 14 residues. Germline V gene sequence: CDR1 SGHRS, CDR2 YFSETQ. The CDR3 nucleotides read TGCGCCAGCAGCTTGGAAGGCACCGACTACGAGCAGTACTTC. Its translation: CASSLEGTDYEQYF.

A note on this clonotype: One end of the junction varies from germline; a read error may be responsible. The chain combines TRBV20-1 with TRBJ2-2; TRBD1 matches at 7 bases. This CDR3 comprises 15 residues. Germline V gene lookup returns CDR1 DFQATT and CDR2 SNEGSKA (reference sequence). The CDR3 DNA reads TGCAGTGCCCCTAGACAGGGAAGAAACGCCGGGAAGCTGTTTTTT. This sequence encodes CSAPRQGRNAGKLFF.

This clonotype was picked up a small number of times. A clone one base away is much larger, so this may be a read error. The chain couples TRBV6-2 or TRBV6-3 to TRBJ1-4, with TRBD1 identical over 8 bases. Germline-derived CDR1 and CDR2 are MNHEY and SVGEGT. This CDR3 has 16 residues. DNA of the CDR3: TGTGCCAGCAGTGACGGACAGGGACTGGATAATGAAAAACCGTTTTTT. It codes for CASSDGQGLDNEKPFF.

A word on this clonotype: This may be a read error, as it is one base from a much larger clone. This rearrangement joins TRBV20-1 to TRBJ1-1, with unresolved D. Germline CDR1 and CDR2: DFQATT and SNEGSKA (reference sequence). CDR3 length: 13 residues. The germline V and J ends were trimmed by 3 bases and 4 bases, with 12 bases remaining between them. The CDR3 sequence: CSASGGRITEAFF. CDR3 coding DNA: TGCAGTGCTAGCGGTGGGCGGATCACTGAAGCTTTCTTT.

As concerns this clonotype: A much larger clone is a single base away; this may be a read error. V is TRBV12-5 and J is TRBJ2-3; perhaps TRBD1 as D (6 bases). The V gene lost 4 bases and the J gene lost 1 base, with 6 bases spanning the gap. Germline values: CDR1 LGHNT, CDR2 FRNRAP. The CDR3 is 13 residues long. The DNA of the CDR3 is TGTGCTAGTGGTTGGACAGGCACAGATACGCAGTATTTT. Translating gives CASGWTGTDTQYF. Together with reference TRBV12-5 and TRBJ2-3, the CDR3 gives the full variable domain: DARVTQTPRHKVTEMGQEVTMRCQPILGHNTVFWYRQTMMQGLELLAYFRNRAPLDDSGMPKDRFSAEMPDATLATLKIQPSEPRDSAVYFCASGWTGTDTQYFGPGTRLTVL.

This clonotype was recorded many times. The V call is TRBV6-2 or TRBV6-3, the J call TRBJ2-2, with D possibly matching TRBD1 (5 bases). This CDR3 is built from 15 residues. V shed 0 bases and J shed 5 bases, with 10 bases lying between them. The V gene's germline CDR1 is MNHEY and CDR2 SVGEGT. CDR3 loop: CASSYSGARTGELFF. The CDR3 coding sequence is TGTGCCAGCAGTTACTCTGGGGCTAGGACCGGGGAGCTGTTTTTT.

This clonotype came up many times. The rearrangement uses TRBV29-1 and TRBJ1-2; 7 bases map to TRBD1. Losses at the gene ends were 4 bases for V and 4 bases for J; bases not matched to a gene: 6. The CDR3 has 13 amino acids. Germline values: CDR1 SQVTM, CDR2 ANQGSEA. CDR3: CSVAGGTFYGYTF. For the CDR3, the DNA is TGCAGCGTTGCAGGGGGGACCTTCTATGGCTACACCTTC.

With respect to this clonotype: A much larger clone lies one base from this, so it may be a read error. The chain uses TRBV20-1 and TRBJ1-2; 10 nucleotides line up with TRBD1. The CDR3 is made up of 12 amino acids. V was pared by 5 bases and J by 7 bases, with 4 bases of the junction left unmatched. CDR1 and CDR2 from the germline V gene are DFQATT and SNEGSKA (reference sequence). Here the CDR3 DNA reads TGCAGTGCTCCGGACAGGGGGATTGGCTACACCTTC. Translating gives CSAPDRGIGYTF.

Concerning this clonotype itself: A junction boundary mismatches the germline segment, possibly from a read error. The chain recombines TRBV11-1 with TRBJ1-1; TRBD1 is a possible D gene (6 bases). The CDR3 covers 14 residues. Looked up from germline, CDR1 is SGHAT and CDR2 is FQDESV (reference sequence). CDR3 sequence: CVSSWTAVNIETFF. CDR3 nucleotides: TGTGTCAGCAGCTGGACAGCTGTGAACATTGAAACTTTCTTT.